This T cell receptor beta chain comes out of a study of blood T cells in healthy people across ages. General study points: Leaving the PBMCs unsorted stopped any conclusive comparison of naive versus antigen-experienced cells. A strong correlation was seen between TCR beta diversity and naive T cell percentage.

Donors were healthy Caucasian individuals from Russia aged about 6 to 95. Comments on this clonotype: Its cognate antigen is unknown.

Next came a second PCR, run for roughly 6 to 11 cycles, which used a sample-barcoded 5' primer along with a J-beta primer mix. TCRdb reprocessed the 5' RACE reads with MiXCR, giving one entry per CDR3 protein. The sample shows over a million distinct CDR3 sequences, roughly 59% of them seen only once. The sequence derives from a young man in good health. Sequenced sample: blood.

Here the CDR3 DNA reads TGTGCCAGCAGCCAAGAGGTGGTTATAGCGGGAGATACCGGGGAGCTGTTTTTT. The encoded protein is CASSQEVVIAGDTGELFF. V gene TRBV3-1 combines with J gene TRBJ2-2; TRBD2 matches 9 bases. There are 18 residues in the CDR3. Trimming cost V 0 bases and J 5 bases; bases outside gene matches: 10. CDR1 LGHDT and CDR2 YNNKEL come from the germline V gene (reference sequence).